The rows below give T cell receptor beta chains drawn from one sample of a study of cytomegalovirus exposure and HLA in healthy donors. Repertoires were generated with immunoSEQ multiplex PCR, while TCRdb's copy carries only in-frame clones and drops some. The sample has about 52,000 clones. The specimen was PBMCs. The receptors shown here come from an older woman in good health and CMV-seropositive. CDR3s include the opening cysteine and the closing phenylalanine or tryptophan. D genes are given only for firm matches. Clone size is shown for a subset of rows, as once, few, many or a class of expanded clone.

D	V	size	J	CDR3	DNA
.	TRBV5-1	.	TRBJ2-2	CASTRNYGELFF	TGCGCCAGCACCCGGAACTACGGGGAGCTGTTTTTT
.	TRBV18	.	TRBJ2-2	CASSPRTARAGELFF	TGTGCCAGCTCACCCCGGACAGCGAGGGCCGGGGAGCTGTTTTTT
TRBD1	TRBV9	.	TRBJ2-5	CASSTTGAETQYF	TGTGCCAGCAGCACGACAGGGGCAGAGACCCAGTACTTC
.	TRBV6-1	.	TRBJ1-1	CASSAFLGSNGFDEAFF	TGTGCCAGCAGTGCCTTTCTAGGATCCAATGGGTTCGATGAAGCTTTCTTT
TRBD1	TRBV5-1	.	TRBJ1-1	CASSPSTGGATEAFF	TGCGCCAGCAGCCCCTCGACAGGGGGGGCCACTGAAGCTTTCTTT
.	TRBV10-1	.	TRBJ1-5	CASSETGNQPQHF	TGCGCCAGCAGTGAGACAGGCAATCAGCCCCAGCATTTT
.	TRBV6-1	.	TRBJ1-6	CASSEGQGRNSPLHF	TGTGCCAGCAGTGAAGGGCAGGGCCGGAATTCACCCCTCCACTTT
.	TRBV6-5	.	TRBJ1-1	CASTAGFNTEAFF	TGTGCCAGCACGGCAGGGTTTAACACTGAAGCTTTCTTT
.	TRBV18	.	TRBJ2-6	CASSPSGMGANVLTF	TGTGCCAGCTCACCCTCAGGGATGGGGGCCAACGTCCTGACTTTC
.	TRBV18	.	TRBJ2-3	CASSPGTTDTQYF	TGTGCCAGCTCACCGGGCACCACAGATACGCAGTATTTT
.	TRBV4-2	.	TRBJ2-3	CASSQVKRGFTDTQYF	TGTGCCAGCAGCCAAGTAAAGAGGGGGTTCACAGATACGCAGTATTTT
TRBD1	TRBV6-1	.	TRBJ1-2	CASMKVGGSYGYTF	TGTGCCAGCATGAAGGTAGGGGGCAGCTATGGCTACACCTTC
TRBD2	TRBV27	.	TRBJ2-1	CASSLPHWGGDYNEQFF	TGTGCCAGCAGTTTACCGCATTGGGGGGGTGACTACAATGAGCAGTTCTTC
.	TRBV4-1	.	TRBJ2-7	CASSHEVGEQYF	TGCGCCAGCAGCCATGAGGTGGGCGAGCAGTACTTC
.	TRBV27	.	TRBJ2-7	CASSLWGSGESRYEQYF	TGTGCCAGCAGTTTATGGGGCTCGGGGGAGTCTAGATACGAGCAGTACTTC
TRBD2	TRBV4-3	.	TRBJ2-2	CASSQDWGRGLAGGTNTGELFF	TGCGCCAGCAGCCAAGATTGGGGACGGGGACTAGCGGGGGGGACGAACACCGGGGAGCTGTTTTTT
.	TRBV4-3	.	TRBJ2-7	CASSQDSSYEQYF	TGCGCCAGCAGCCAAGACAGCTCCTACGAGCAGTACTTC
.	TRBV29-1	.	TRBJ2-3	CSVEKGRGGTDTQYF	TGCAGCGTTGAAAAGGGAAGGGGTGGCACAGATACGCAGTATTTT
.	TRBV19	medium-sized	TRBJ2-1	CASSIERGVKDEQFF	TGTGCCAGTAGTATAGAAAGGGGCGTAAAGGATGAGCAGTTCTTC
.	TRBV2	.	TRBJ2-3	CASGALDTQYF	TGTGCCAGCGGGGCCCTAGATACGCAGTATTTT
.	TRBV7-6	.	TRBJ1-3	CASSLPPGNTIYF	TGTGCCAGCAGCCTACCCCCCGGAAACACCATATATTTT
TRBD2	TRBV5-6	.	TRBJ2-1	CASSPWTSGGATSYNEQFF	TGTGCCAGCAGCCCCTGGACTAGCGGGGGGGCAACGTCCTACAATGAGCAGTTCTTC
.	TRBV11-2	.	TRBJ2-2	CASSLVLAGTGELFF	TGTGCCAGCAGCTTAGTCCTAGCTGGAACCGGGGAGCTGTTTTTT
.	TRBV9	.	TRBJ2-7	CASSVEQGVGEQYF	TGTGCCAGCAGCGTAGAACAGGGAGTGGGGGAGCAGTACTTC
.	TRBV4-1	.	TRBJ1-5	CASSQVRQNNQPQHF	TGCGCCAGCAGCCAAGTGCGGCAGAACAATCAGCCCCAGCATTTT
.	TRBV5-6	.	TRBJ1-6	CASSLELGATSPLHF	TGTGCCAGCAGTTTGGAGCTGGGGGCGACCTCACCCCTCCACTTT
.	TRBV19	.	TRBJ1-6	CASSNRGNSPLHF	TGTGCCAGTAGTAATCGGGGTAATTCACCCCTCCACTTT
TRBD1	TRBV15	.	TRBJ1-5	CATSPTADRDQPQHF	TGTGCCACCAGCCCCACAGCCGACAGGGACCAGCCCCAGCATTTT
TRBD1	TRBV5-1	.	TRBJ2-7	CASSTPPGQGAQEQYF	TGCGCCAGCTCGACACCTCCGGGACAGGGGGCGCAGGAGCAGTACTTC
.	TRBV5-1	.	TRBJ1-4	CASSPSSRAEKLFF	TGCGCCAGCAGCCCCTCGAGCAGGGCGGAAAAACTGTTTTTT
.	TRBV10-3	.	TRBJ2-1	CAISSSEEQFF	TGTGCCATCAGTTCTAGCGAGGAGCAGTTCTTC
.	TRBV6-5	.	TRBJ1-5	CASSYDRYSNQPQHF	TGTGCCAGCAGTTACGACAGATATAGCAATCAGCCCCAGCATTTT
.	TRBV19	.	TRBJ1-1	CASSIGHPNTEAFF	TGTGCCAGTAGTATAGGGCATCCGAACACTGAAGCTTTCTTT
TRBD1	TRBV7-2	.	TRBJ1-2	CASSRDRGRSGYTF	TGTGCCAGCAGCCGGGACAGGGGGCGGTCTGGCTACACCTTC
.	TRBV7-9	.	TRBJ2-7	CASSLGWLLGQWVYEQYF	TGTGCCAGCAGCTTGGGTTGGCTACTTGGGCAGTGGGTCTACGAGCAGTACTTC
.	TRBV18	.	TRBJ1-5	CASSPGRDQPQHF	TGTGCCAGCTCACCCGGGAGGGATCAGCCCCAGCATTTT
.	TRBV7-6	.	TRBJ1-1	CASSPQKNTEAFF	TGTGCCAGCAGCCCCCAAAAGAACACTGAAGCTTTCTTT
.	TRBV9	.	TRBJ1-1	CASSLYPQTTLNTEAFF	TGTGCCAGCAGCCTCTACCCACAGACCACGCTGAACACTGAAGCTTTCTTT
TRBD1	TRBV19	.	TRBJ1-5	CASSKGTGVRSSTGPQHF	TGTGCCAGTAGTAAGGGGACAGGGGTACGGTCCTCCACCGGGCCCCAGCATTTT
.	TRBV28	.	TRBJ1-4	CASSFAENEKLFF	TGTGCCAGCAGTTTCGCGGAAAATGAAAAACTGTTTTTT
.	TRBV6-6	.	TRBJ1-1	CASSYPGQQGTEAFF	TGTGCCAGCAGTTACCCCGGCCAACAGGGCACTGAAGCTTTCTTT
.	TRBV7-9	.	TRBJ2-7	CARSQADEQYF	TGTGCCAGAAGCCAAGCCGACGAGCAGTACTTC
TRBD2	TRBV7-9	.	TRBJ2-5	CASSLRNSGGTETQYF	TGTGCCAGCAGCTTAAGGAACAGCGGGGGCACCGAGACCCAGTACTTC
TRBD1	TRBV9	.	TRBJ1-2	CASSEGTGPWGGYTF	TGTGCCAGCAGCGAAGGGACAGGGCCGTGGGGAGGCTACACCTTC
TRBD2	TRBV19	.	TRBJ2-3	CASSTGGRGTDTQYF	TGTGCCAGTAGCACCGGAGGGCGGGGGACAGATACGCAGTATTTT
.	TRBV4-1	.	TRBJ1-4	CASSLQGSTNEKLFF	TGCGCCAGCAGCTTGCAGGGCTCAACTAATGAAAAACTGTTTTTT
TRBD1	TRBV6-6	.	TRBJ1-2	CASSLGQTRGYGYTF	TGTGCCAGCAGTTTGGGACAGACCAGGGGCTATGGCTACACCTTC
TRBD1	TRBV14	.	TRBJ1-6	CASSQVTGGLNSPLHF	TGTGCCAGCAGCCAAGTGACAGGGGGACTGAATTCACCCCTCCACTTT
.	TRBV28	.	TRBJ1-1	CASSRGTEAFF	TGTGCCAGCAGCCGGGGGACTGAAGCTTTCTTT
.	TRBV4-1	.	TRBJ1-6	CASSQDGRASPLHF	TGCGCCAGCAGCCAAGATGGGCGGGCCTCACCCCTCCACTTT
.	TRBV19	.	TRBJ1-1	CASSYYGGNTEAFF	TGTGCCAGTAGTTACTACGGTGGGAACACTGAAGCTTTCTTT
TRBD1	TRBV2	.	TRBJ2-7	CASTVDRGLYEQYF	TGTGCCAGCACTGTAGACAGGGGGCTTTACGAGCAGTACTTC
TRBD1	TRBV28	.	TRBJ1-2	CASRTGEWDNYGYTF	TGTGCCAGCCGGACAGGGGAATGGGATAACTATGGCTACACCTTC